These 15 T cell receptor beta chains were sequenced from one sample in a study of cytomegalovirus exposure and HLA in healthy donors. Vbeta (60) and Jbeta (13) primers were used in the PCR. Clones were read by immunoSEQ multiplex PCR, and TCRdb kept only the in-frame ones, dropping some. The table shows around 130,000 clones, with over 75% occurring only once. The sample consisted of PBMCs. The receptors shown here come from a man between 35 and 55 years old in good health and CMV-seronegative.

The chain joins TRBV28 to TRBJ2-1; the match to TRBD2 covers 13 bases. V lost 8 bases to trimming and J lost 10 bases; unmatched junction nucleotides: 23. CDR1 and CDR2 from the germline V gene are MDHEN and SYDVKM. The CDR3 loop spans 19 amino acids. CDR3 loop: CASVGTQGAGLAGAGEQFF. The CDR3 nucleotides read TGTGCCAGCGTAGGAACGCAGGGGGCCGGACTAGCGGGGGCCGGGGAGCAGTTCTTC.

The rearrangement uses TRBV19 and TRBJ2-1, with D tentatively TRBD1 (6 bases). V was shortened by 4 bases and J by 0 bases, with 16 bases between the two germline ends. Per germline, CDR1 LNHDA and CDR2 SQIVND (reference sequence). This CDR3 spans 17 amino acids. The CDR3 loop is CASSRALGASSYNEQFF. In DNA form, the CDR3 reads TGTGCCAGTAGTAGGGCCCTGGGGGCGAGCTCCTACAATGAGCAGTTCTTC.

V gene TRBV10-2 combines with J gene TRBJ2-7; D might be TRBD2 (7 bases). This CDR3 has 16 amino acids. Germline-derived CDR1 and CDR2 are WSHSY and SAAADI. The germline V and J ends were trimmed by 2 bases and 3 bases, with 17 bases remaining between them. DNA of the CDR3: TGCGCCAGCAGTGAGCTTGGGGGGCGGGAGAGCTACGAGCAGTACTTC. Translation gives CASSELGGRESYEQYF.

The rearrangement links TRBV4-1 to TRBJ2-5; 12 nucleotides agree with TRBD2. The J call may be mistaken, given a closer DNA end match to TRBJ2-7. The CDR3 runs 19 residues. Germline V gene data show CDR1 as MGHRA and CDR2 as YSYEKL. Here the CDR3 DNA reads TGCGCCAGCAGCCAACCGTGTCTAGCGGGAGGGCCTTGTGTTTACGAGCAGTACTTC. Residues: CASSQPCLAGGPCVYEQYF.

This chain links TRBV2 with TRBJ2-7; tentative D call: TRBD1 (6 bases). This CDR3 contains 15 residues. In germline, CDR1 is SNHLY, CDR2 FYNNEI. V was clipped by 4 bases and J by 3 bases, with 16 bases between them. The CDR3 DNA sequence: TGTGCCAGCAGTGGTCTCAGGGGCTTGGGCTACGAGCAGTACTTC. It encodes CASSGLRGLGYEQYF.

The J gene is TRBJ2-7, the V gene TRBV30, with D tentatively TRBD1 (6 bases). The V end was cut by 1 base, the J end by 4 bases, with 11 bases between. CDR1 GTSNPN and CDR2 SVGIG come from the germline V gene (reference sequence). The CDR3 is 13 amino acids. In DNA, the CDR3 is TGTGCCTGGAGTGCGGGACATGATTACGAGCAGTACTTC. It yields the protein CAWSAGHDYEQYF.

V usage is TRBV7-3 and J usage is TRBJ2-5; D might be TRBD2 (5 bases). The J call is in doubt because the DNA end fits TRBJ2-7 better. Germline V gives CDR1 SGHTA, CDR2 FQGTGA. This CDR3 has 13 residues. The CDR3 DNA reads TGTGCCAGCAGCCAAAACCCGGGGTACGAGCAGTACTTC. It yields the protein CASSQNPGYEQYF.

The chain is built from TRBV18 and TRBJ2-1; 9 bases agree with TRBD1. The CDR3 totals 16 residues. Germline V gene lookup returns CDR1 KGHSH and CDR2 LQKENI. The junction had 6 bases not matched to a gene; V was cut back by 6 bases and J by 0 bases. The CDR3 coding sequence is TGTGCCAGCTCGGCGGACAGGGGAAGCTCCTACAATGAGCAGTTCTTC. Translated, it gives CASSADRGSSYNEQFF.

The J gene is TRBJ2-2, the V gene TRBV10-3; tentatively, D is TRBD2 (5 bases). The CDR3 consists of 15 residues. Germline V gene lookup returns CDR1 ENHRY and CDR2 SYGVKD. Trimming cost V 0 bases and J 7 bases, with 12 bases left between them. The CDR3 spells CAISESTGSVGELFF. Here the CDR3 DNA reads TGTGCCATCAGTGAGTCGACGGGGTCGGTCGGGGAGCTGTTTTTT.

The genes are TRBV28 and TRBJ2-7; TRBD1 aligns across 8 bases. The CDR3 covers 14 residues. V was pared by 3 bases and J by 3 bases, with 4 bases of the junction left unmatched. Germline CDR1 reads MDHEN; CDR2 reads SYDVKM. The CDR3 loop is CASSFRGPNYEQYF. CDR3 in DNA: TGTGCCAGCAGTTTCAGGGGGCCAAACTACGAGCAGTACTTC.

V usage is TRBV19 and J usage is TRBJ2-5; 7 nucleotides agree with TRBD1. Germline-derived CDR1 and CDR2 are LNHDA and SQIVND (reference sequence). The CDR3 length is 13 residues. V lost 3 bases and J lost 3; bases outside the gene matches: 1. The CDR3 DNA is TGTGCCAGTAGTATCACAGGGGAAGAGACCCAGTACTTC. Residues: CASSITGEETQYF.

The chain employs TRBV4-1 and TRBJ2-1; 8 nucleotides line up with TRBD1. The germline V gene encodes CDR1 MGHRA and CDR2 YSYEKL. With 4 bases clipped from V and 7 bases from J, the junction kept 9 bases outside the gene matches. CDR3 length: 15 amino acids. The CDR3 reads CASSPGQGVDNEQFF. CDR3 nucleotide sequence: TGCGCCAGCAGCCCTGGACAGGGTGTCGATAATGAGCAGTTCTTC.

The chain uses TRBV27 and TRBJ1-1, with 7 bases aligning to TRBD1. The CDR3 is 12 amino acids. Germline V gene sequence: CDR1 MNHEY, CDR2 SMNVEV (reference sequence). With 5 bases clipped from V and 10 bases from J, the junction kept 7 bases outside the gene matches. DNA for the CDR3: TGTGCCAGCAGTCTACTAGCAGGGGGAGCTTTCTTT. This codes for CASSLLAGGAFF.

The sample holds a few counts of this clone. A read error may account for a junction end that differs from germline. The chain has TRBV19 and TRBJ2-4; D is unresolved. CDR3 length: 16 residues. Germline CDR1 and CDR2: LNHDA and SQIVND (reference sequence). For the CDR3, the DNA is TGTGCCAGTAGTATCTCCGCAGGTCAAGCCGAAAACATTCAGTACTTC. This gives the protein CASSISAGQAENIQYF. Full variable domain (missing parts from reference TRBV19 and TRBJ2-4): DGGITQSPKYLFRKEGQNVTLSCEQNLNHDAMYWYRQDPGQGLRLIYYSQIVNDFQKGDIAEGYSVSREKKESFPLTVTSAQKNPTAFYLCASSISAGQAENIQYFGAGTRLSVL.

DNA for the CDR3: TGTGCCAGCAGCTCGCGACGCTCGGGACAGGGATACGAGCAGTACTTC. This encodes CASSSRRSGQGYEQYF. The rearrangement uses TRBV5-8 and TRBJ2-7, with TRBD1 matching over 9 bases. The germline V gene encodes CDR1 SGHTS and CDR2 YDEGEE. There are 16 residues in the CDR3. V was pared by 3 bases and J by 4 bases, with 11 bases of the junction left unmatched.